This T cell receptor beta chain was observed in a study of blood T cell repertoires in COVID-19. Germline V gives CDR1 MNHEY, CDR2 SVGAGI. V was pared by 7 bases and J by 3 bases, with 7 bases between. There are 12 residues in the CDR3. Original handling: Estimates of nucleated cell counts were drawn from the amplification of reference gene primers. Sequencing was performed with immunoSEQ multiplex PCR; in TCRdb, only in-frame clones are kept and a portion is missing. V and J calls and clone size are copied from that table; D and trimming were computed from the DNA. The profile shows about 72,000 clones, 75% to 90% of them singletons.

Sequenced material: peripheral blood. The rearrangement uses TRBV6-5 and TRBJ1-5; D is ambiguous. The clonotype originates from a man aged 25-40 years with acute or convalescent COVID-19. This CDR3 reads CASNYINQPQHF. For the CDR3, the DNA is TGTGCCAGCAATTATATCAATCAGCCCCAGCATTTT.